This T cell receptor (beta chain) was obtained from a study of T cell responses to AZD1222 COVID-19 vaccine. General observations from the study: Baseline seropositivity occurred in only six or seven AZD1222 recipients. There were repertoire samples only from the period after the peak T cell response.

This CDR3 is 16 amino acids long. Germline V gene sequence: CDR1 SNHLY, CDR2 FYNNEI. The V and J ends lost 8 bases and 5 bases, in that order; junction bases with no gene match: 9. This clone was counted only a few times. Its antigen is undetermined. TCRdb keeps only in-frame clones here, not all; method: immunoSEQ multiplex PCR. The sample yields 85,000 to 120,000 clones, about 86% seen once. J is TRBJ2-5 and V is TRBV2, with TRBD2 identical over 15 bases. The sequencing here drew on peripheral blood, taken on day 0 of AZD1222 vaccination. The TCR sequence derives from an adult in good health. The CDR3 is CASGWTSGRAGETQYF. The CDR3 region has the DNA TGTGCCAGCGGATGGACTAGCGGGAGGGCCGGGGAGACCCAGTACTTC.